This note documents a single T cell receptor (beta chain) sequence. What it binds is not known. This entry belongs to a study of cytomegalovirus exposure and HLA in healthy donors. Findings and caveats of the study: Analysis was carried out at a later point, and it linked a missense DCLRE1C variant to TCR beta V- and J-gene trimming.

PCR used 60 Vbeta primers and 13 Jbeta primers. Sequencing used immunoSEQ multiplex PCR; TCRdb keeps in-frame clones, though not all of them. The data contain 180,000 or so clones, 82% of them singletons. The receptor was derived from a male donor in good health and CMV-seronegative. The specimen was PBMCs.

The CDR3 spells CASSLRDSYTDTQYF. The CDR3 nucleotides are TGTGCCAGCAGCTTAAGGGACAGTTACACAGATACGCAGTATTTT. This chain connects TRBV7-6 to TRBJ2-3; 7 nucleotides match TRBD1. V shed 2 bases, J shed 2 bases, and the junction held 4 bases outside the gene matches. CDR3 length: 15 amino acids. The germline CDR1 and CDR2 sequences are SGHVS and FNYEAQ.